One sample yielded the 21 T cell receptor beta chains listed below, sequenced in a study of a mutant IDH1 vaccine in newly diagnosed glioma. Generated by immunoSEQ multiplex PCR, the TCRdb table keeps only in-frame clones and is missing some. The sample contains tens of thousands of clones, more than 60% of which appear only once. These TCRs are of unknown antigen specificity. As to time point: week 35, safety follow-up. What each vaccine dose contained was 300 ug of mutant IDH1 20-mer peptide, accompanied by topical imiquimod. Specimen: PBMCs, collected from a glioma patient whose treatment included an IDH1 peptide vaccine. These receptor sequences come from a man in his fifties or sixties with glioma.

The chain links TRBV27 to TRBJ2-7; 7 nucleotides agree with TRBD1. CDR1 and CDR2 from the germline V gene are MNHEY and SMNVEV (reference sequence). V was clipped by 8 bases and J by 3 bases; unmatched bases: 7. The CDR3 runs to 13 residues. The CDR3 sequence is CASYVGQLYEQYF. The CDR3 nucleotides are TGTGCCAGCTATGTGGGACAGCTCTACGAGCAGTACTTC.

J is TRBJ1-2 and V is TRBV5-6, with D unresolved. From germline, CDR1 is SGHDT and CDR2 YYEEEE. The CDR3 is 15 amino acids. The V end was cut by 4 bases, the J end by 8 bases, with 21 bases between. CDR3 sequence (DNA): TGTGCCAGCAGCACACTAGTACCGGGAGCATCGGGCTACACCTTC. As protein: CASSTLVPGASGYTF.

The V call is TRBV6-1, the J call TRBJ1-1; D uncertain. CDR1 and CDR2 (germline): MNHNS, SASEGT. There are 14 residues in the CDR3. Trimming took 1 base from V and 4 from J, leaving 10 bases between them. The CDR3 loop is CASSEGRESTEAFF. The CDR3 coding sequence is TGTGCCAGCAGTGAAGGTCGGGAGAGCACTGAAGCTTTCTTT.

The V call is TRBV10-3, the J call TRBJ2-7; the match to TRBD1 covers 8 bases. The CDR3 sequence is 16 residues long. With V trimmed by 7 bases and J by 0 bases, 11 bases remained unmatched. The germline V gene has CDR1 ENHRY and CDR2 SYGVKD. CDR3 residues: CAIKNRAGGNSYEQYF. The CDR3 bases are TGTGCCATCAAAAATAGGGCAGGGGGCAACTCCTACGAGCAGTACTTC.

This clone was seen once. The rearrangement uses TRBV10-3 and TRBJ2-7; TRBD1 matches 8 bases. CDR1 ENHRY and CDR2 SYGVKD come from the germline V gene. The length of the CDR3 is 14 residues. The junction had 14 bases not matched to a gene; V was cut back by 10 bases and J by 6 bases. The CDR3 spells CATSPTQQGVEQYF. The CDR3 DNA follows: TGTGCCACAAGCCCAACACAACAGGGGGTCGAGCAGTACTTC.

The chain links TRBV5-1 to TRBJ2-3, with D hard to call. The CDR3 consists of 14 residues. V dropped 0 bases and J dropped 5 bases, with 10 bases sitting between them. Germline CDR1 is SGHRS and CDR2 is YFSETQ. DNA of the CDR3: TGCGCCAGCAGCTTGGGGGATAGAATAGATACGCAGTATTTT. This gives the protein CASSLGDRIDTQYF.

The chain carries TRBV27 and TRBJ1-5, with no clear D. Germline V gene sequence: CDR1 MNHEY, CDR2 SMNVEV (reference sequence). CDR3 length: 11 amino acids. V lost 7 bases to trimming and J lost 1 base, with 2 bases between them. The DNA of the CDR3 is TGTGCCAGCACGAGCAATCAGCCCCAGCATTTT. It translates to CASTSNQPQHF.

CDR3 amino acids: CASNRQGNTEAFF. The CDR3 DNA sequence: TGTGCCAGCAACCGACAGGGTAACACTGAAGCTTTCTTT. The chain recombines TRBV6-1 with TRBJ1-1; 7 bases map to TRBD1. The ends lost 7 bases at V and 2 bases at J; junction bases unmatched: 4. This CDR3 has 13 amino acids. Germline V gene lookup returns CDR1 MNHNS and CDR2 SASEGT.

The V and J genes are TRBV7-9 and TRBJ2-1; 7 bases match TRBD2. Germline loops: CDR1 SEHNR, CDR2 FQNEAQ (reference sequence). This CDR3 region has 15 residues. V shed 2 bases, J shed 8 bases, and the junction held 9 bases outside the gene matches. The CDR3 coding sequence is TGTGCCAGCAGCTTATCCGCGGGAGACTCCCATGAGCAGTTCTTC. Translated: CASSLSAGDSHEQFF.

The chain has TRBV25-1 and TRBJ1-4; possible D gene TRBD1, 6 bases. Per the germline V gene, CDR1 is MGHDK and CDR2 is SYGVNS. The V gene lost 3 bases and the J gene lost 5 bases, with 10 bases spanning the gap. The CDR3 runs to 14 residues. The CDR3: CASSEVGGNEKLFF. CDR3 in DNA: TGTGCCAGCAGTGAGGTAGGGGGGAATGAAAAACTGTTTTTT.

The CDR3 loop is CASSYSVRSYEQYF. In nucleotides, the CDR3 is TGTGCCAGCAGTTACTCGGTCCGCTCCTACGAGCAGTACTTC. This rearrangement joins TRBV6-5 to TRBJ2-7; D is ambiguous. Germline CDR1 reads MNHEY; CDR2 reads SVGAGI. Trimming removed 0 bases from V and 0 bases from J, with 6 bases in between. This CDR3 is built from 14 residues.

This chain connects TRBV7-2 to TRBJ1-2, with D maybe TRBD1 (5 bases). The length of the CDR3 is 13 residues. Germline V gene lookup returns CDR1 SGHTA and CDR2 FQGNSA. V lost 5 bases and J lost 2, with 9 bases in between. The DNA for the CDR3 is TGTGCCAGCAGCCCAGACAGAAACTATGGCTACACCTTC. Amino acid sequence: CASSPDRNYGYTF. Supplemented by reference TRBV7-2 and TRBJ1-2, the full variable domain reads GAGVSQSPSNKVTEKGKDVELRCDPISGHTALYWYRQSLGQGLEFLIYFQGNSAPDKSGLPSDRFSAERTGGSVSTLTIQRTQQEDSAVYLCASSPDRNYGYTFGSGTRLTVV.

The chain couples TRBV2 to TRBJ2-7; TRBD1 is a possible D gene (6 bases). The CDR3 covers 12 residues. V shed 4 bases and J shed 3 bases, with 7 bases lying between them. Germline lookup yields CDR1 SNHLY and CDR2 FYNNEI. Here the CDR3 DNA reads TGTGCCAGCAGTGCCAGGGGCTACGAGCAGTACTTC. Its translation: CASSARGYEQYF.

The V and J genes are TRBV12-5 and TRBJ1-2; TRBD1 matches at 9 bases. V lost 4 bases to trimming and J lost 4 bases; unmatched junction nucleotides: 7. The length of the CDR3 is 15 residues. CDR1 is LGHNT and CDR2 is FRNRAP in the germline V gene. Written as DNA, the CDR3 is TGTGCTAGTGGTTCTACAGGGGGCTCGATCTATGGCTACACCTTC. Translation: CASGSTGGSIYGYTF.

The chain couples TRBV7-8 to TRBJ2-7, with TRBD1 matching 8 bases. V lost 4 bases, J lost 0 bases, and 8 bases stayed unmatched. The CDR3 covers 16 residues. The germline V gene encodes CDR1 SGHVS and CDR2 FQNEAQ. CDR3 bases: TGTGCCAGCAGCTCAAACAGGGGGGCCGGCTCCTACGAGCAGTACTTC. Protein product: CASSSNRGAGSYEQYF.

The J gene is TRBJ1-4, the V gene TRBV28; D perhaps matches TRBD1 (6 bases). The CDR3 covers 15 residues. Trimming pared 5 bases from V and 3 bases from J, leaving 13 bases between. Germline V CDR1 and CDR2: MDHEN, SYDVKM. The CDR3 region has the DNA TGTGCCAGCAGTCCATACAGGGCCCCTAATGAAAAACTGTTTTTT. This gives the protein CASSPYRAPNEKLFF.

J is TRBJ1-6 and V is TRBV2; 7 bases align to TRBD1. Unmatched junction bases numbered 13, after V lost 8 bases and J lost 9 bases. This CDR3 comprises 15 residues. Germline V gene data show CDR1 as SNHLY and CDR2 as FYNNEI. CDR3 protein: CASLLRQGVPSPLHF. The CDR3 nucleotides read TGTGCCAGCCTCCTGAGACAGGGAGTGCCTTCACCCCTCCACTTT.

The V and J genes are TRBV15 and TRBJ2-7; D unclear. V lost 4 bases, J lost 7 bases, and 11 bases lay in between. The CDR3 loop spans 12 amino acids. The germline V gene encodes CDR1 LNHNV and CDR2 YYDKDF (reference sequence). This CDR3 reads CATSTDVREQYF. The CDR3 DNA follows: TGTGCCACCAGCACAGATGTTAGGGAGCAGTACTTC. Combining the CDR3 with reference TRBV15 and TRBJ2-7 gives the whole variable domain DAMVIQNPRYQVTQFGKPVTLSCSQTLNHNVMYWYQQKSSQAPKLLFHYYDKDFNNEADTPDNFQSRRPNTSFCFLDIRSPGLGDTAMYLCATSTDVREQYFGPGTRLTVT.

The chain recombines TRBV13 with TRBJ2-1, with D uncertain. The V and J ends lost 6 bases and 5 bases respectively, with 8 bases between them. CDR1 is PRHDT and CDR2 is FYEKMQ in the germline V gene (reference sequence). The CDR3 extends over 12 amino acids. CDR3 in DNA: TGTGCCAGCAGAGCTGGAAACAATGAGCAGTTCTTC. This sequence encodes CASRAGNNEQFF.

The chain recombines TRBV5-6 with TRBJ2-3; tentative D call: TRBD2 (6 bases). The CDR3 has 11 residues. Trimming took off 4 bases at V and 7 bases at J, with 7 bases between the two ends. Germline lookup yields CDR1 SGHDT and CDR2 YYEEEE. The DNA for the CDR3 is TGTGCCAGCAGCCGGGGGTATACGCAGTATTTT. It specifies CASSRGYTQYF.

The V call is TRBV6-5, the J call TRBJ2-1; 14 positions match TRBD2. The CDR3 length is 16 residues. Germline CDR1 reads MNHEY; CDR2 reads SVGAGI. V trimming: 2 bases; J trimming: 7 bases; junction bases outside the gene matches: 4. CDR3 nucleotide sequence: TGTGCCAGCAGTTACCTTGGGACTAGCGGGAGTAATGAGCAGTTCTTC. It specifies CASSYLGTSGSNEQFF.